These 11 T cell receptor beta chains were sequenced from one sample in a study of cytomegalovirus exposure and HLA in healthy donors. PCR primers comprised 60 Vbeta and 13 Jbeta primers. Profiled with immunoSEQ multiplex PCR; TCRdb holds only in-frame clones, not every one. The sample gives 85,000 to 100,000 clones, more than 75% of which show up once; approximately 10% is in the top ten. Sequencing was carried out using PBMCs. These TCRs come from a man aged 30-40 years in good health and CMV-seropositive.

This sequence joins TRBV10-3 and TRBJ1-4; TRBD1 might be the D (5 bases). Trimming stripped 3 bases from V and 8 bases from J, with 13 bases between. CDR3 length equals 14 residues. Germline assignment: CDR1 ENHRY and CDR2 SYGVKD. CDR3 DNA sequence: TGTGCCATCAGTGACGGGGGAAGCTACGAAAAACTGTTTTTT. This translates into CAISDGGSYEKLFF.

The rearrangement joins TRBV6-1 to TRBJ1-5; D remains unclear. The CDR3 spans 17 residues. The V and J ends lost 4 bases and 0 bases respectively, with 16 bases between them. In germline, CDR1 is MNHNS, CDR2 SASEGT. The CDR3 DNA reads as TGTGCCAGCAGTGCGTACCGGCCCCGGGGTAGCAATCAGCCCCAGCATTTT. Translated: CASSAYRPRGSNQPQHF.

This clone showed up just once. This chain joins TRBV12-5 and TRBJ1-1, with a weak D call TRBD1 (6 bases). The germline V gene encodes CDR1 LGHNT and CDR2 FRNRAP. Trimming shortened V by 0 bases and J by 10 bases, and 12 bases separated the two germline ends. The CDR3 has 13 amino acids. CDR3 bases: TGTGCTAGTGGTTTGGTACCGGGGGGGCGAGCTTTCTTT. This translates into CASGLVPGGRAFF. Together with reference TRBV12-5 and TRBJ1-1, the CDR3 gives the full variable domain: DARVTQTPRHKVTEMGQEVTMRCQPILGHNTVFWYRQTMMQGLELLAYFRNRAPLDDSGMPKDRFSAEMPDATLATLKIQPSEPRDSAVYFCASGLVPGGRAFFGQGTRLTVV.

The chain carries TRBV30 and TRBJ2-6; TRBD2 matches 7 bases. With 0 bases clipped from V and 2 bases from J, the junction kept 1 base outside the gene matches. The germline CDR1 and CDR2 sequences are GTSNPN and SVGIG (reference sequence). The CDR3 has 15 amino acids. The CDR3 DNA follows: TGTGCCTGGAGTGTGGGAGGGGCTGGGGCCAACGTCCTGACTTTC. Its translation: CAWSVGGAGANVLTF.

This clone appeared a few times. The V and J genes are TRBV4-1 and TRBJ2-1; D perhaps matches TRBD1 (6 bases). The germline V and J ends were trimmed by 0 bases and 9 bases, with 15 bases remaining between them. The CDR3 has 15 residues. In germline, CDR1 is MGHRA, CDR2 YSYEKL. The CDR3 spells CASSQEGAQTIEQFF. DNA for the CDR3: TGCGCCAGCAGCCAAGAGGGGGCGCAAACAATTGAGCAGTTCTTC.

This chain uses TRBV27 with TRBJ2-1, with 11 bases lining up with TRBD2. This CDR3 spans 15 amino acids. V dropped 2 bases and J dropped 9; count of bases not matched to a gene: 6. Germline CDR1 and CDR2: MNHEY and SMNVEV (reference sequence). In DNA, the CDR3 is TGTGCCAGCAGTTTAAAGCTAGCGGGAGGTTTTGAGCAGTTCTTC. Amino acid sequence: CASSLKLAGGFEQFF.

This clone was counted only a few times. This chain joins TRBV30 and TRBJ2-2; 9 nucleotides agree with TRBD2. Trimming removed 5 bases from V and 2 bases from J; junction bases left unmatched: 18. Per the germline V gene, CDR1 is GTSNPN and CDR2 is SVGIG (reference sequence). The CDR3 has 19 residues. CDR3 nucleotide sequence: TGTGCCTGGGTAGGGGGGGCGGCTAGCGGGATAATTAACACCGGGGAGCTGTTTTTT. Protein product: CAWVGGAASGIINTGELFF.

About this clone: Distinct nucleotide sequences in the sample also encode this CDR3. V is TRBV9 and J is TRBJ2-2; 7 positions match TRBD1. The ends lost 0 bases at V and 2 bases at J; junction bases unmatched: 1. The CDR3 covers 15 residues. CDR1 is SGDLS and CDR2 is YYNGEE in the germline V gene. CDR3 nucleotide sequence: TGTGCCAGCAGCGTAGGACAGGGAAACACCGGGGAGCTGTTTTTT. It yields the protein CASSVGQGNTGELFF.

V gene TRBV18 combines with J gene TRBJ2-7, with 14 bases aligning to TRBD2. The CDR3 has 14 amino acids. Germline CDR1 is KGHSH and CDR2 is LQKENI. Trimming took 5 bases from V and 6 from J; bases not matched to a gene: 3. CDR3 sequence reads: CASSATSGRAEQYF. The CDR3 DNA reads TGTGCCAGCTCAGCGACTAGCGGGAGGGCCGAGCAGTACTTC.

J is TRBJ2-7 and V is TRBV28; 10 positions match TRBD1. Germline lookup yields CDR1 MDHEN and CDR2 SYDVKM. V shed 4 bases, J shed 0 bases, and the junction held 3 bases outside the gene matches. This CDR3 has 15 amino acids. The CDR3 region has the DNA TGTGCCAGCAGTTCGGACAGGGGGTCCTCCTACGAGCAGTACTTC. Protein: CASSSDRGSSYEQYF.

Comments on this clone: Mismatch with germline at one junction end may stem from a read error. The chain links TRBV6-1 to TRBJ1-6, with TRBD1 as a possible D gene (6 bases). CDR1 MNHNS and CDR2 SASEGT come from the germline V gene. CDR3 length equals 13 residues. This CDR3 is CTSSEAAGTRIDF. In DNA, the CDR3 is TGTACCAGCAGTGAAGCGGCTGGGACAAGGATCGACTTT.